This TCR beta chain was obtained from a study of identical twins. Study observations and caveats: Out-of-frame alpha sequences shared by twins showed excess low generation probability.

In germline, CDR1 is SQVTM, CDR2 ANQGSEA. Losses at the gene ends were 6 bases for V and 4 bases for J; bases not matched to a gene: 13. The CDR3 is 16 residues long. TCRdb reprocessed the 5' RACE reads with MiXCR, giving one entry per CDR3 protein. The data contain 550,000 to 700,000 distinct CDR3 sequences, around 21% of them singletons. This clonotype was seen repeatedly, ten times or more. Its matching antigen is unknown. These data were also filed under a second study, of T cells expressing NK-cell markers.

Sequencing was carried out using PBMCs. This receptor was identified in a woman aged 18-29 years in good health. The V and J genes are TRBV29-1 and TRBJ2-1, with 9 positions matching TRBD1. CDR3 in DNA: TGCAGCGTCAATCTCCCGGGACAGGGAAAATACAATGAGCAGTTCTTC. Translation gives CSVNLPGQGKYNEQFF.